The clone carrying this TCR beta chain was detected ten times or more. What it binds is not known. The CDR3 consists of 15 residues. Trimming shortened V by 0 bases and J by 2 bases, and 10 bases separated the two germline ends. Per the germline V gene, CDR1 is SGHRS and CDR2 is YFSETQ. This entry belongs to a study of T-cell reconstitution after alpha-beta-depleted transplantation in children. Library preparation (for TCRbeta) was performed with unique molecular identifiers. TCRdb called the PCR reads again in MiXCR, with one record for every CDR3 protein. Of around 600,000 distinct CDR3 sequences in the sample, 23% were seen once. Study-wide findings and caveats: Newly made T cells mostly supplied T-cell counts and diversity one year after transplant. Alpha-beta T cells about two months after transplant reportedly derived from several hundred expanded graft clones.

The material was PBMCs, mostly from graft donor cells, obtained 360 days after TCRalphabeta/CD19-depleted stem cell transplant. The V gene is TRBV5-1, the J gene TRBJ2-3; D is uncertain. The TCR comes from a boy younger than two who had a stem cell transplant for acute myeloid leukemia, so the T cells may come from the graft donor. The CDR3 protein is CASSLALHITDTQYF. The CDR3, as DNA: TGCGCCAGCAGCTTGGCCCTCCATATCACAGATACGCAGTATTTT.